This T cell receptor (beta chain) was sequenced in a study of blood T cell repertoires in COVID-19. The wider study: Researchers got acute and convalescent COVID-19 samples from the United States, Italy and Spain.

This CDR3 comprises 18 residues. The germline gives CDR1 MGHRA, CDR2 YSYEKL. V lost 0 bases to trimming and J lost 0 bases, with 15 bases between them. Assay used: immunoSEQ multiplex PCR; TCRdb lists only in-frame clones, some missing. The sample yields roughly 150,000 clones, approximately 82% seen once. The sample was peripheral blood. This TCR was sampled from a woman in her 50s in a cohort sampled during active or convalescent COVID-19. The rearrangement joins TRBV4-1 to TRBJ2-1, with D perhaps TRBD2 (6 bases). Written as DNA, the CDR3 is TGCGCCAGCAGCCAAGATATGTGGACTACGAGCTCCTACAATGAGCAGTTCTTC. Amino acid sequence: CASSQDMWTTSSYNEQFF.